The entry below describes one TCR beta chain. No antigen is known for it. The data belong to a study of vaccination effects on CD4 cells after COVID-19. Cells that had been cultured for roughly eleven days were the source of isolated CD4+ T cells. According to PCR results, the person was infected with SARS-CoV-2 between March and December 2020. Every participant took two doses of the BNT162b2 or mRNA-1273 vaccine. Here immunoSEQ multiplex PCR was the method, and the copy in TCRdb shows in-frame clones only, minus some. The sample has over 35,000 clones, 76% seen once. The sample in question was CD4+ T cells from PBMCs cultured without peptide, obtained after COVID-19 vaccination. This sequence originates from a human donor who had a prior SARS-CoV-2 infection.

CDR3 sequence reads: CASSDREQETQYF. The CDR3 DNA sequence: TGTGCCAGCAGTGACAGGGAACAAGAGACCCAGTACTTC. The rearrangement uses TRBV2 and TRBJ2-5; tentative D call: TRBD1 (5 bases). Deletions cut 3 bases from V and 2 bases from J, with 7 bases between. The length of the CDR3 is 13 residues. Germline CDR1 reads SNHLY; CDR2 reads FYNNEI.